The 13 T cell receptor beta chains reported below all come from one sample, sequenced in a study of T cell responses to AZD1222 COVID-19 vaccine. Generated by immunoSEQ multiplex PCR, the TCRdb table keeps only in-frame clones and is missing some. The sample lists just over 90,000 clones, approximately 92% occurring once. The source was peripheral blood, collected 28 days after the second AZD1222 dose. All receptors come from an adult who received the AZD1222 COVID-19 vaccine.

The CDR3 loop reads CASSLGQHAEKLFF. The CDR3 region has the DNA TGTGCCAGCAGCTTAGGACAGCACGCGGAAAAACTGTTTTTT. The V call is TRBV11-2, the J call TRBJ1-4; possibly TRBD1 for D (5 bases). The germline V gene encodes CDR1 SGHAT and CDR2 FQNNGV. The CDR3 spans 14 residues. Trimming took 1 base from V and 8 from J, leaving 11 bases between them.

The rearrangement joins TRBV7-9 to TRBJ2-3; D is unclear. Germline assignment: CDR1 SEHNR and CDR2 FQNEAQ (reference sequence). V shed 4 bases and J shed 9 bases, with 14 bases lying between them. This CDR3 comprises 13 residues. CDR3 in DNA: TGTGCCAGCAGCTCCCGGCTTATCCCAACGCAGTATTTT. It encodes CASSSRLIPTQYF.

The genes are TRBV7-9 and TRBJ1-1; D is possibly TRBD1 (6 bases). CDR1 is SEHNR, CDR2 FQNEAQ, per germline (reference sequence). CDR3 length: 14 amino acids. Trimming took off 7 bases at V and 1 base at J, with 13 bases between the two ends. The CDR3 here is CASIPDRRNTEAFF. Written as DNA, the CDR3 is TGTGCCAGCATCCCGGACAGACGGAACACTGAAGCTTTCTTT.

This rearrangement joins TRBV10-3 to TRBJ2-3, with D perhaps TRBD2 (5 bases). Trimming took 0 bases from V and 4 from J, leaving 20 bases between them. This CDR3 has 18 residues. Germline V gene lookup returns CDR1 ENHRY and CDR2 SYGVKD. CDR3 nucleotides: TGTGCCATCAGTGAGTCGAAGGTTCCCCAGCGGACGTCAGATACGCAGTATTTT. Amino acids: CAISESKVPQRTSDTQYF.

This chain connects TRBV4-3 to TRBJ1-1; 9 bases fit TRBD1. This CDR3 region has 18 residues. The germline gives CDR1 LGHNA, CDR2 YSLEER. Germline trimming cut 0 bases from V and 1 base from J; bases unmatched to any gene: 9. The CDR3 bases are TGCGCCAGCAGCCAAGATACAGGACAGGGGATCGAGAACACTGAAGCTTTCTTT. The encoded protein is CASSQDTGQGIENTEAFF.

The rearrangement uses TRBV5-1 and TRBJ1-1; D is unclear. Germline V gene lookup returns CDR1 SGHRS and CDR2 YFSETQ. V was pared by 6 bases and J by 2 bases, with 8 bases between. This CDR3 spans 12 amino acids. The CDR3 DNA reads TGCGCCAGCACAGAGGGTAACACTGAAGCTTTCTTT. This encodes CASTEGNTEAFF. Based on the CDR3 plus reference TRBV5-1 and TRBJ1-1, the full variable domain is KAGVTQTPRYLIKTRGQQVTLSCSPISGHRSVSWYQQTPGQGLQFLFEYFSETQRNKGNFPGRFSGRQFSNSRSEMNVSTLELGDSALYLCASTEGNTEAFFGQGTRLTVV.

The gene calls are TRBV3-1 (or the pseudogene TRBV3-2) and TRBJ1-2; D remains ambiguous. Per germline, CDR1 LGHDT and CDR2 YNNKEL (reference sequence). The V end lost 5 bases, the J end lost 1 base, and 8 bases lay between the germline ends. The CDR3 extends over 13 amino acids. The CDR3: CASSSAFNYGYTF. The DNA of the CDR3 is TGTGCCAGCAGCTCAGCATTTAACTATGGCTACACCTTC.

The V call is TRBV4-2, the J call TRBJ1-1; 7 nucleotides match TRBD1. The germline CDR1 and CDR2 sequences are LGHNA and YNFKEQ. The CDR3 length is 18 residues. Losses at the gene ends were 3 bases for V and 0 bases for J; bases not matched to a gene: 13. CDR3 coding DNA: TGTGCCAGCAGCCACCACGAAGCCCGGGACAGCATGAACACTGAAGCTTTCTTT. Protein product: CASSHHEARDSMNTEAFF.

The J gene is TRBJ2-1, the V gene TRBV19; tentative D call: TRBD2 (6 bases). Germline CDR1 and CDR2: LNHDA and SQIVND (reference sequence). V dropped 5 bases and J dropped 2 bases, with 16 bases sitting between them. The CDR3 is 16 residues long. The CDR3 bases are TGTGCCAGTAGTGTCCATGGGGGGAAACCCTACAATGAGCAGTTCTTC. Protein: CASSVHGGKPYNEQFF.

The chain recombines TRBV6-5 with TRBJ1-5; D is unresolved. This CDR3 is built from 15 residues. Per the germline V gene, CDR1 is MNHEY and CDR2 is SVGAGI. V was trimmed by 0 bases and J by 0 bases, leaving 6 bases between them. Here the CDR3 DNA reads TGTGCCAGCAGTTACTCGACTGGTAGCAATCAGCCCCAGCATTTT. This sequence encodes CASSYSTGSNQPQHF.

This chain joins TRBV13 and TRBJ2-7; the match to TRBD1 covers 10 bases. Trimming took 5 bases from V and 4 from J; bases not matched to a gene: 5. This CDR3 region has 14 residues. Germline V gene sequence: CDR1 PRHDT, CDR2 FYEKMQ (reference sequence). CDR3 residues: CASSLRDRGYEQYF. In DNA form, the CDR3 reads TGTGCCAGCAGCCTCCGGGACAGGGGTTACGAGCAGTACTTC. Looking up the rest from reference TRBV13 and TRBJ2-7 gives the full variable domain: AAGVIQSPRHLIKEKRETATLKCYPIPRHDTVYWYQQGPGQDPQFLISFYEKMQSDKGSIPDRFSAQQFSDYHSELNMSSLELGDSALYFCASSLRDRGYEQYFGPGTRLTVT.

V is TRBV6-5 and J is TRBJ2-7; a possible D gene is TRBD2 (5 bases). The V end lost 2 bases, the J end lost 0 bases, and 11 bases lay between the germline ends. This CDR3 region has 15 residues. CDR1 is MNHEY and CDR2 is SVGAGI in the germline V gene. CDR3 residues: CASSYEGPSSYEQYF. For the CDR3, the DNA is TGTGCCAGCAGTTACGAGGGTCCGAGCTCCTACGAGCAGTACTTC.

J is TRBJ2-3 and V is TRBV3-1 (or the pseudogene TRBV3-2); D might be TRBD1 (6 bases). The CDR3 sequence is 15 residues long. Germline CDR1 LGHDT, CDR2 YNNKEL (reference sequence). Trimming removed 5 bases from V and 1 base from J, with 13 bases in between. CDR3 sequence: CASSSKTGRTDTQYF. In nucleotides, the CDR3 is TGTGCCAGCAGCTCAAAGACAGGACGCACAGATACGCAGTATTTT.